The present T cell receptor (beta chain) was sequenced within a study of T-cell memory formation after mild COVID-19. Study-level results: Among clones contracting day 15 to 85, CD4/CD8 was balanced, whereas later expanders leaned CD4+. Pre-infection memory harbored some responding clones, suggesting cross-reactive memory joined.

This clonotype was observed a handful of times. The antigen remains undetermined. TCRdb reanalysed the 5' RACE reads using MiXCR and keeps one entry per CDR3 protein. Among a few hundred thousand distinct CDR3 sequences, roughly 10% were seen once, and the ten largest hold 2.5% to 3.5%. This receptor was taken from a man between 18 and 29 years old who had mild COVID-19 (a few samples of this study predate the infection). Cell type and time point are not known. The sequenced sample consisted of PBMCs or a T cell subset sorted from them (not recorded which).

The CDR3 DNA sequence: TGTGCCAGCAGCAAAGGGACAGACTATGGCTACACCTTC. Protein product: CASSKGTDYGYTF. The rearrangement uses TRBV5-5 and TRBJ1-2; 7 bases line up with TRBD1. This CDR3 is 13 amino acids long. Germline values: CDR1 SGHKS, CDR2 YYEKEE (reference sequence). With V trimmed by 4 bases and J by 3 bases, 3 bases remained unmatched. Together with reference TRBV5-5 and TRBJ1-2, the CDR3 gives the full variable domain: DAGVTQSPTHLIKTRGQQVTLRCSPISGHKSVSWYQQVLGQGPQFIFQYYEKEERGRGNFPDRFSARQFPNYSSELNVNALLLGDSALYLCASSKGTDYGYTFGSGTRLTVV.